One sample yielded the 20 T cell receptor beta chains listed below, sequenced in a study of memory CD4+ T cells and cytomegalovirus serostatus. The sort gate was single viable CD3+CD4+CD8-CD45RO+ cells for memory CD4+ T cells. Method: immunoSEQ multiplex PCR; TCRdb's copy keeps in-frame clones and lacks some. The sample holds 25,000 to 30,000 clones, about three quarters seen once. Sequencing used memory CD4+ T cells from blood. These receptors all come from an adult in good health and CMV-seronegative.

This clone was seen only once. This sequence joins TRBV18 and TRBJ1-1, with D perhaps TRBD1 (6 bases). CDR3 length: 17 amino acids. The V gene lost 3 bases and the J gene lost 2 bases, with 19 bases spanning the gap. Germline values: CDR1 KGHSH, CDR2 LQKENI. CDR3 sequence reads: CASSPPPWGRGNTEAFF. Here the CDR3 DNA reads TGTGCCAGCTCACCTCCCCCCTGGGGCAGGGGAAACACTGAAGCTTTCTTT. Supplemented by reference TRBV18 and TRBJ1-1, the full variable domain reads NAGVMQNPRHLVRRRGQEARLRCSPMKGHSHVYWYRQLPEEGLKFMVYLQKENIIDESGMPKERFSAEFPKEGPSILRIQQVVRGDSAAYFCASSPPPWGRGNTEAFFGQGTRLTVV.

The CDR3 region has the DNA TGTGCCAGCAGCTTAGCTTCGGGGTTCAATCAGCCCCAGCATTTT. Translation gives CASSLASGFNQPQHF. The chain combines TRBV7-6 with TRBJ1-5; unclear D gene. Germline loops: CDR1 SGHVS, CDR2 FNYEAQ. The CDR3 covers 15 residues. The V end lost 0 bases, the J end lost 3 bases, and 9 bases lay between the germline ends.

The chain employs TRBV9 and TRBJ2-2, with 9 bases lining up with TRBD2. Germline trimming cut 2 bases from V and 7 bases from J; bases unmatched to any gene: 15. CDR1 and CDR2 (germline): SGDLS, YYNGEE. The CDR3 is 18 residues long. CDR3 sequence reads: CASSVNPEAGGLDGELFF. The CDR3 coding sequence is TGTGCCAGCAGCGTGAATCCTGAGGCGGGGGGGTTGGACGGGGAGCTGTTTTTT.

V gene TRBV28 combines with J gene TRBJ1-2; D remains ambiguous. Germline CDR1 and CDR2: MDHEN and SYDVKM. V was shortened by 6 bases and J by 0 bases, with 14 bases between the two germline ends. The CDR3 has 15 amino acids. In nucleotides, the CDR3 is TGTGCCAGCAGCCAGCATATTGAACCTAACTATGGCTACACCTTC. It encodes CASSQHIEPNYGYTF.

The gene calls are TRBV5-1 and TRBJ2-3; 9 bases fit TRBD1. Per germline, CDR1 SGHRS and CDR2 YFSETQ. The CDR3 runs 13 residues. The V segment lost 4 bases and the J segment 4 bases; nucleotides outside the gene matches: 1. This chain's CDR3 is CASSRQGADTQYF. The CDR3 nucleotides read TGCGCCAGCAGCAGACAGGGGGCAGATACGCAGTATTTT.

The chain couples TRBV4-1 to TRBJ2-2, with 8 bases lining up with TRBD2. V gave up 0 bases and J gave up 5 bases; unmatched junction bases: 11. This CDR3 is 18 amino acids long. In germline, CDR1 is MGHRA, CDR2 YSYEKL. The CDR3 DNA reads TGCGCCAGCAGCCAAGATGGTGCGGGGGGACCTGGGACCGGGGAGCTGTTTTTT. Translating gives CASSQDGAGGPGTGELFF.

This chain links TRBV28 with TRBJ1-6; 8 bases match TRBD1. The trim removed 4 bases at V and 6 bases at J, leaving 8 bases unmatched. The CDR3 extends over 16 amino acids. Germline loops: CDR1 MDHEN, CDR2 SYDVKM. The CDR3 DNA sequence: TGTGCCAGCAGTTCTTTCCAGGGGGCGAGTAATTCACCCCTCCACTTT. As protein: CASSSFQGASNSPLHF.

V gene TRBV7-9 combines with J gene TRBJ2-3; D unclear. The CDR3 loop spans 14 amino acids. V was shortened by 2 bases and J by 2 bases, with 8 bases between the two germline ends. CDR1 SEHNR and CDR2 FQNEAQ come from the germline V gene (reference sequence). The CDR3 is CASSLIASTDTQYF. The CDR3 DNA reads as TGTGCCAGCAGCTTAATCGCGTCCACAGATACGCAGTATTTT.

This clone came up a few times. The chain has TRBV4-2 and TRBJ2-3; 7 positions match TRBD2. With 3 bases clipped from V and 2 bases from J, the junction kept 11 bases outside the gene matches. Germline CDR1 is LGHNA and CDR2 is YNFKEQ. The CDR3 runs to 17 residues. CDR3 loop: CASSHQGMGGNTDTQYF. DNA for the CDR3: TGTGCCAGCAGCCATCAAGGGATGGGAGGGAACACAGATACGCAGTATTTT.

This clone showed up just a few times. The chain employs TRBV11-2 and TRBJ1-1; D is unresolved. CDR3 length: 12 amino acids. Trimming left V 3 bases short and J 5 bases short, with 7 bases between. CDR1 and CDR2 (germline): SGHAT, FQNNGV. The CDR3 DNA reads as TGTGCCAGCAGCTTTACAGAAACTGAAGCTTTCTTT. As protein: CASSFTETEAFF.

As concerns this clone: One junction end does not reproduce the germline sequence, and a read error may be involved. This chain uses TRBV7-6 with TRBJ2-3; D may match TRBD1 or TRBD2 (5 bases each). The CDR3 contains 12 residues. CDR1 is SGHVS and CDR2 is FNYEAQ in the germline V gene. This CDR3 reads CASSTQGPKITF. The CDR3 bases are TGTGCCAGCAGCACCCAGGGACCAAAGATCACGTTT.

The rearrangement joins TRBV2 to TRBJ2-6, with D unclear. With 6 bases removed from V and 0 bases from J, the gap between germline ends came to 15 bases. The CDR3 length is 17 residues. Per the germline V gene, CDR1 is SNHLY and CDR2 is FYNNEI. This CDR3 reads CASRGSGQTSGANVLTF. CDR3 sequence (DNA): TGTGCCAGCAGGGGATCCGGGCAGACCTCTGGGGCCAACGTCCTGACTTTC.

The V and J genes are TRBV7-9 and TRBJ2-1, with TRBD1 as a possible D gene (6 bases). This CDR3 comprises 16 residues. Looked up from germline, CDR1 is SEHNR and CDR2 is FQNEAQ (reference sequence). V shed 4 bases and J shed 6 bases, with 19 bases lying between them. CDR3 coding DNA: TGTGCCAGCAGCTCGGTAGGGACATCCATTGGCAATGAGCAGTTCTTC. The encoded protein is CASSSVGTSIGNEQFF.

This clone appeared a single time. The genes are TRBV7-9 and TRBJ1-1; no definite D call. Germline V gene sequence: CDR1 SEHNR, CDR2 FQNEAQ (reference sequence). This CDR3 spans 15 amino acids. Trimming took 3 bases from V and 0 from J, leaving 11 bases between them. The CDR3 loop reads CASSFGLLMNTEAFF. CDR3 bases: TGTGCCAGCAGCTTCGGACTGCTTATGAACACTGAAGCTTTCTTT.

The chain uses TRBV5-4 and TRBJ2-7, with 10 bases aligning to TRBD1. This CDR3 contains 16 residues. Unmatched junction bases numbered 8, after V lost 4 bases and J lost 1 base. The germline V gene has CDR1 SGHNT and CDR2 YYREEE (reference sequence). This CDR3 is CASSQRQGAKSYEQYF. DNA of the CDR3: TGTGCCAGCAGCCAAAGACAGGGGGCAAAATCCTACGAGCAGTACTTC.

J is TRBJ2-1 and V is TRBV13; 8 nucleotides agree with TRBD2. Trimming removed 6 bases from V and 0 bases from J; junction bases left unmatched: 10. CDR3 length: 17 amino acids. CDR1 is PRHDT, CDR2 FYEKMQ, per germline (reference sequence). CDR3 sequence (DNA): TGTGCCAGCAGTTCAGCGGGAGTAGGCCCCTCCTACAATGAGCAGTTCTTC. This translates into CASSSAGVGPSYNEQFF.

This chain's CDR3 is CASSSFGTPNEKLFF. CDR3 nucleotide sequence: TGTGCCAGCAGCTCCTTCGGGACTCCTAATGAAAAACTGTTTTTT. V gene TRBV5-6 combines with J gene TRBJ1-4; possible D gene TRBD1, 5 bases. Germline V lookup: CDR1 SGHDT, CDR2 YYEEEE. Deletions cut 3 bases from V and 3 bases from J, with 12 bases between. The CDR3 runs to 15 residues.

The V gene is TRBV10-3, the J gene TRBJ2-1; D may be TRBD2 (5 bases). This CDR3 comprises 13 residues. Germline CDR1 ENHRY, CDR2 SYGVKD. Trimming removed 6 bases from V and 5 bases from J, with 11 bases in between. The CDR3 region is CAIRRAEHNEQFF. CDR3 nucleotides: TGTGCCATCAGGCGGGCGGAGCACAATGAGCAGTTCTTC.

A few counts support this clone. The rearrangement uses TRBV19 and TRBJ1-1; D is perhaps TRBD1 (5 bases). CDR3 length equals 14 residues. V dropped 8 bases and J dropped 0 bases, with 13 bases sitting between them. Germline-derived CDR1 and CDR2 are LNHDA and SQIVND (reference sequence). CDR3 in DNA: TGTGCCAGTCGTACAGGACACATGAACACTGAAGCTTTCTTT. Translating it yields CASRTGHMNTEAFF.

A few counts support this clone. This chain uses TRBV27 with TRBJ2-1, with 7 positions matching TRBD1. J lost 9 bases, V lost 4 bases, and 6 bases had no gene match. CDR1 MNHEY and CDR2 SMNVEV come from the germline V gene (reference sequence). This CDR3 has 13 residues. CDR3 nucleotides: TGTGCCAGCAGTTCCCTCGACAGGGTTGAGCAGTTCTTC. It specifies CASSSLDRVEQFF.